These T cell receptor beta chains were read from a single sample in a study of T cells in Graves' hyperthyroidism and ophthalmopathy. TCRdb independently ran MiXCR on the multiplex PCR reads; one entry per CDR3 protein. The top ten hold around 47% of the sample, which has over 500,000 distinct CDR3 sequences, around 43% seen once. Sequenced material: peripheral blood or thyroid tissue (not recorded which). Source of these receptors: an adult woman with Graves' disease, either hyperthyroidism or ophthalmopathy (not recorded which). Each CDR3 is given with its conserved first and last residue. D genes are given only for firm matches. Clone size, where shown, is once, few, many, or a class for clones that have expanded.

J,V,D,size,DNA,CDR3
TRBJ2-7,TRBV15,-,-,TGTGCCACCAGCAGACCGTGGAGTAATGAGCAGTACTTC,CATSRPWSNEQYF
TRBJ2-3,TRBV5-1,-,-,TGCGCCAGCAGCTTAGGGACTGACACATTGGATACGCAGTATTTT,CASSLGTDTLDTQYF
TRBJ1-1,TRBV29-1,TRBD1,few,TGCAGCGTTGAAGCGGCTTGGACAGGGATTGCTGAAGCTTTCTTT,CSVEAAWTGIAEAFF
TRBJ2-2,TRBV7-9,-,once,TGTGCCAGCAGCTTAAGGCTAGCGAGATACACCGGGGAGCTGTTTTTT,CASSLRLARYTGELFF
TRBJ1-2,TRBV7-3,-,-,TGTGCCAGCAGCCCCGGGGTAGACTATGGCTACACCTTC,CASSPGVDYGYTF
TRBJ1-4,TRBV5-1,-,-,TGCGCCAGCAGTCGCGCCCGGGAAAACACTGAAAAACTGTTTTTT,CASSRARENTEKLFF
TRBJ2-2,TRBV29-1,-,few,TGCAGCGCCCTATTTGGGGGAGGGGAGCTGTTTTTT,CSALFGGGELFF
TRBJ1-6,TRBV20-1,-,-,TGCAGTGCTAGAGTGGGCAGGCAGGATTCACCCCTCCACTTT,CSARVGRQDSPLHF
TRBJ1-6,TRBV7-2,-,-,TGTGCCAGCAGCTTAGCGGGAGGGAGCTCCTATAATTCACCCCTCCACTTT,CASSLAGGSSYNSPLHF
TRBJ1-2,TRBV29-1,-,many,TGCAGCTTACACCGGCCCCTGAGGGTCTATGGCTACACCTTC,CSLHRPLRVYGYTF
TRBJ1-5,TRBV20-1,TRBD1,-,TGCAGGGTAACCGGGACAGTAGATCAGCCCCAGCATTTT,CRVTGTVDQPQHF
TRBJ1-3,TRBV7-2,TRBD1,many,TGTGCCAGCAGCTTCCGGACAGGAAGCTCTGGAAACACCATATATTTT,CASSFRTGSSGNTIYF
TRBJ1-1,TRBV7-2,-,once,TGTGCCAGCAGCAACGGACACTTACGCGAAGCTTTCTTT,CASSNGHLREAFF
TRBJ2-7,TRBV20-1,TRBD1,few,TGCAGTGCTAGAGATCTCCGGAAACAGGGGGGCGAGCAGTACTTC,CSARDLRKQGGEQYF
TRBJ1-1,TRBV6-6,-,many,TGTGCCAGCAGTCCTATCCACGGGGACACGAGGACTGAAGCTTTCTTT,CASSPIHGDTRTEAFF
TRBJ2-6,TRBV10-3,-,-,TGTGCCATCGGTAAGAAACAGGGCTCTGGGGCCAACGTCCTGACTTTC,CAIGKKQGSGANVLTF
TRBJ1-1,TRBV28,-,many,TGTGCCAGCACCCGACAGGTTTACACTGAAGCTTTCTTT,CASTRQVYTEAFF
TRBJ1-6,TRBV15,-,many,TGTGCCACCAGCAGAGGCCGGGGAACGGGGTCACCCCTCCACTTT,CATSRGRGTGSPLHF